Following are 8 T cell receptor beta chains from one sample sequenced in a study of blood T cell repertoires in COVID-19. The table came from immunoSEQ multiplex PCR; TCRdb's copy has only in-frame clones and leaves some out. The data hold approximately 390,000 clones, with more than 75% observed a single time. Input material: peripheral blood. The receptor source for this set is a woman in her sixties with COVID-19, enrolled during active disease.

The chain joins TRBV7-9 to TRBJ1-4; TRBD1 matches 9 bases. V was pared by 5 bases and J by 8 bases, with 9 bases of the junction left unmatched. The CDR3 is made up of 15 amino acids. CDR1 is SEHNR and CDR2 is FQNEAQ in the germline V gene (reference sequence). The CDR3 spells CASSNQQGATEKLFF. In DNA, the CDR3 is TGTGCCAGCAGCAATCAACAGGGGGCGACGGAAAAACTGTTTTTT.

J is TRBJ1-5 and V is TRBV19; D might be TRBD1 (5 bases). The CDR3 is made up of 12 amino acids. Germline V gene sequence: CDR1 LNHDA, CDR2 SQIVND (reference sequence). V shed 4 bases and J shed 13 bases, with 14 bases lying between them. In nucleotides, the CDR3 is TGTGCCAGTAGTAACGGACACCTCTTTCAGCATTTT. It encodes CASSNGHLFQHF.

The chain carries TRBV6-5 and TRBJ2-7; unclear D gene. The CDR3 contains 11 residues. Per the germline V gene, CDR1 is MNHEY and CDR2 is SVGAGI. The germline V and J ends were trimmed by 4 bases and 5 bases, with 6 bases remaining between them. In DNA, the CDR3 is TGTGCCAGCAGTTCCCAGAACGAGCAGTACTTC. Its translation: CASSSQNEQYF.

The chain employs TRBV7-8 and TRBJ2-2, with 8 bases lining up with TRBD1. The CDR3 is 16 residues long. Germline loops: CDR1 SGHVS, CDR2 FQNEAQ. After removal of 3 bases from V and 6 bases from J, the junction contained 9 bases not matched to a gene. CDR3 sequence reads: CASSLGDRRVAGELFF. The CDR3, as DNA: TGTGCCAGCAGCTTGGGGGACAGGAGGGTGGCCGGGGAGCTGTTTTTT.

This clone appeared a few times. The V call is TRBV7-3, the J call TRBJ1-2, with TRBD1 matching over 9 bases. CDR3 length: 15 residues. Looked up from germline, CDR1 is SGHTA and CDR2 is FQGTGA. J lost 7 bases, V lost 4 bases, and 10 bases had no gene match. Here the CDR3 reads CASSSYGTGLGGYTF. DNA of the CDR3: TGTGCCAGCAGCTCCTATGGGACAGGGCTGGGTGGCTACACCTTC.

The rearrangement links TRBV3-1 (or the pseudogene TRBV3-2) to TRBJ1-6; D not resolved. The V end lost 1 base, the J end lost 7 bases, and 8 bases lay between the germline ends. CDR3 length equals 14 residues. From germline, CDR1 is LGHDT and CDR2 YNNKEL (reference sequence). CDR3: CASSQVQMNSPLHF. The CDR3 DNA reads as TGTGCCAGCAGCCAAGTCCAGATGAATTCACCCCTCCACTTT.

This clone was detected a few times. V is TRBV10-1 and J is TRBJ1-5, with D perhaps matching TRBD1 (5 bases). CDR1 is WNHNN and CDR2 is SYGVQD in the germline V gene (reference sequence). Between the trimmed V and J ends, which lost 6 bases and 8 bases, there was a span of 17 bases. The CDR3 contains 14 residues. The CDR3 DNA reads TGCGCCAGCAGGGGGCCCCGTTTGGTTGAGCCCCAGCATTTT. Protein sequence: CASRGPRLVEPQHF.

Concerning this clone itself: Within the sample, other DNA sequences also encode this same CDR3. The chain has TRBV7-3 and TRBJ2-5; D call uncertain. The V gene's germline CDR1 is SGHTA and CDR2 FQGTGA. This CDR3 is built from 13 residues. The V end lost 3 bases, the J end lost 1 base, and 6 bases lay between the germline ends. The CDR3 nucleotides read TGTGCCAGCAGCTTGTCTCCCCAAGAGACCCAGTACTTC. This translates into CASSLSPQETQYF.